The 7 T cell receptor beta chains listed next were all sequenced from one sample in a study of T-cell reconstitution after alpha-beta-depleted transplantation in children. Preparation of the TCRbeta library involved a method that used unique molecular identifiers. MiXCR was run by TCRdb on the PCR reads, yielding one entry per CDR3 protein. The sample holds around 530,000 distinct CDR3 sequences, approximately 29% seen once. The starting material was PBMCs from the stem cell graft donor, obtained from the stem cell graft. Receptors originate from a human donor who donated a stem cell graft to a child with aplastic anemia.

The chain is built from TRBV28 and TRBJ2-7; 9 bases map to TRBD1. Germline CDR1 is MDHEN and CDR2 is SYDVKM. The CDR3 has 13 residues. Trimming took 4 bases from V and 9 from J; bases not matched to a gene: 7. CDR3 in amino acids: CASSSGTGLVQYF. The CDR3 coding sequence is TGTGCCAGCAGTTCCGGGACAGGGCTAGTGCAGTACTTC.

The gene calls are TRBV27 and TRBJ2-1; D unclear. The CDR3 is 14 residues long. In germline, CDR1 is MNHEY, CDR2 SMNVEV (reference sequence). V was cut by 5 bases and J by 6 bases, with 14 bases left in between. The CDR3 here is CASSPNGRANEQFF. CDR3 in DNA: TGTGCCAGCAGTCCCAATGGACGTGCCAATGAGCAGTTCTTC.

Only one count was recorded for this clonotype. The chain has TRBV7-9 and TRBJ1-5, with TRBD1 matching over 9 bases. The junction had 4 bases not matched to a gene; V was cut back by 4 bases and J by 6 bases. The CDR3 length is 14 residues. The germline CDR1 and CDR2 sequences are SEHNR and FQNEAQ (reference sequence). The CDR3 bases are TGTGCCAGCAGCTCGACAGGGGGTTCTCAGCCCCAGCATTTT. This translates into CASSSTGGSQPQHF.

This clonotype has ten or more counts. This sequence joins TRBV6-4 and TRBJ2-1; D gene unclear. Trimming took off 5 bases at V and 8 bases at J, with 13 bases between the two ends. Germline V gene data show CDR1 as MRHNA and CDR2 as SNTAGT. This CDR3 is 13 amino acids long. The CDR3 DNA is TGTGCCAGCAGTCCCAGAGAACACGATGAGCAGTTCTTC. It encodes CASSPREHDEQFF.

This clonotype has a handful of counts. The chain combines TRBV20-1 with TRBJ2-1, with 8 bases lining up with TRBD2. This CDR3 is built from 13 residues. Germline V gene data show CDR1 as DFQATT and CDR2 as SNEGSKA (reference sequence). The V and J ends lost 7 bases and 7 bases, in that order; junction bases with no gene match: 9. CDR3 in amino acids: CSGTAGVRNEQFF. The CDR3 bases are TGCAGTGGTACAGCGGGAGTTCGGAATGAGCAGTTCTTC.

This clonotype was seen a few times. The CDR3 bases are TGCGCCAGCAGCTTGGAGGGGTCTCATCAGCCCCAGCATTTT. Protein: CASSLEGSHQPQHF. The chain is built from TRBV5-1 and TRBJ1-5; maybe TRBD1 (5 bases). Trimming stripped 0 bases from V and 5 bases from J, with 9 bases between. The CDR3 runs 14 residues. CDR1 and CDR2 (germline): SGHRS, YFSETQ.

This sequence joins TRBV12-3 or TRBV12-4 and TRBJ1-1, with 8 bases aligning to TRBD1. There are 13 residues in the CDR3. V lost 10 bases to trimming and J lost 0 bases; unmatched junction nucleotides: 4. Here the CDR3 DNA reads TGTGCCACCGCAGGGGGCTTGAACACTGAAGCTTTCTTT. It is translated as CATAGGLNTEAFF.